Listed here are 18 T cell receptor beta chains from one sample, sequenced in a study of T cell changes during pregnancy in multiple sclerosis. TCRdb's copy holds only in-frame clones and misses some; the assay was immunoSEQ multiplex PCR. Counted here are 40,000 to 45,000 clones, 90% to 95% occurring once; the ten biggest clones make up less than 0.9%. Sequences were derived from CD4+ T cells from peripheral blood mononuclear cells, sampled before pregnancy. These receptors were obtained from a female donor with multiple sclerosis, enrolled in a pregnancy study.

Concerning this clone: A read error may account for a junction end that differs from germline. V usage is TRBV7-9 and J usage is TRBJ1-1; no clear D. CDR1 is SEHNR, CDR2 FQNEAQ, per germline (reference sequence). CDR3 length: 12 residues. CDR3 DNA: TGTGCCAGCAGCTTAGAGGAAACAGCCCGATTTTTT. Amino acid sequence: CASSLEETARFF.

This clone appeared a single time. The rearrangement uses TRBV9 and TRBJ1-5; D is unclear. CDR1 is SGDLS, CDR2 YYNGEE, per germline. The CDR3 runs to 14 residues. V lost 4 bases and J lost 7, with 15 bases in between. The CDR3 DNA reads as TGTGCCAGCAGCCCCTCCCCCACAGTCCAGCCCCAGCATTTT. Translation: CASSPSPTVQPQHF. Combining the CDR3 with reference TRBV9 and TRBJ1-5 gives the whole variable domain DSGVTQTPKHLITATGQRVTLRCSPRSGDLSVYWYQQSLDQGLQFLIQYYNGEERAKGNILERFSAQQFPDLHSELNLSSLELGDSALYFCASSPSPTVQPQHFGDGTRLSIL.

The J gene is TRBJ1-1, the V gene TRBV6-1, with 8 bases lining up with TRBD1. The V segment lost 6 bases and the J segment 4 bases; nucleotides outside the gene matches: 4. CDR3 size: 13 residues. Per the germline V gene, CDR1 is MNHNS and CDR2 is SASEGT. The CDR3 DNA reads as TGTGCCAGCAGGGACAGGGTAGGCACTGAAGCTTTCTTT. Its translation is CASRDRVGTEAFF.

This chain's CDR3 is CASTYGGYQPQHF. CDR3 DNA: TGTGCCAGCACTTACGGAGGGTATCAGCCCCAGCATTTT. The chain carries TRBV19 and TRBJ1-5; D is ambiguous. The CDR3 extends over 13 amino acids. V lost 9 bases and J lost 5, with 14 bases in between. Germline CDR1 and CDR2: LNHDA and SQIVND (reference sequence).

This chain connects TRBV5-1 to TRBJ2-1, with 7 bases that match TRBD2. Trimming cost V 2 bases and J 7 bases; bases outside gene matches: 6. This CDR3 region has 14 residues. The germline CDR1 and CDR2 sequences are SGHRS and YFSETQ. CDR3 sequence: CASSFGVGGNEQFF. The CDR3, as DNA: TGCGCCAGCAGCTTCGGGGTCGGGGGGAATGAGCAGTTCTTC. The whole variable domain, filled in from reference TRBV5-1 and TRBJ2-1, reads KAGVTQTPRYLIKTRGQQVTLSCSPISGHRSVSWYQQTPGQGLQFLFEYFSETQRNKGNFPGRFSGRQFSNSRSEMNVSTLELGDSALYLCASSFGVGGNEQFFGPGTRLTVL.

The chain joins TRBV28 to TRBJ1-3, with TRBD1 as a possible D gene (6 bases). This CDR3 has 14 residues. V lost 5 bases, J lost 5 bases, and 13 bases lay in between. Germline V gene lookup returns CDR1 MDHEN and CDR2 SYDVKM. The CDR3 coding sequence is TGTGCCAGCAGTCGTCAGGGGTGGAGAAACACCATATATTTT. It specifies CASSRQGWRNTIYF.

The chain recombines TRBV6-5 with TRBJ1-6, with D possibly being TRBD1 (6 bases). The CDR3 loop spans 15 amino acids. From germline, CDR1 is MNHEY and CDR2 SVGAGI. The germline V and J ends were trimmed by 6 bases and 6 bases, with 15 bases remaining between them. The CDR3 nucleotides read TGTGCCAGCAGCCCAGGGGAAAGGAGTAATTCACCCCTCCACTTT. Translating it yields CASSPGERSNSPLHF.

This chain links TRBV5-1 with TRBJ2-5; TRBD1 is a possible D gene (6 bases). The CDR3 covers 15 residues. In germline, CDR1 is SGHRS, CDR2 YFSETQ. Trimming took off 4 bases at V and 3 bases at J, with 16 bases between the two ends. The CDR3 sequence is CASSPNVGAKETQYF. CDR3 bases: TGCGCCAGCAGCCCCAACGTGGGGGCAAAAGAGACCCAGTACTTC. Looking up the rest from reference TRBV5-1 and TRBJ2-5 gives the full variable domain: KAGVTQTPRYLIKTRGQQVTLSCSPISGHRSVSWYQQTPGQGLQFLFEYFSETQRNKGNFPGRFSGRQFSNSRSEMNVSTLELGDSALYLCASSPNVGAKETQYFGPGTRLLVL.

This chain uses TRBV19 with TRBJ2-5; a possible D gene is TRBD2 (5 bases). The CDR3 covers 15 residues. Germline CDR1 is LNHDA and CDR2 is SQIVND (reference sequence). V was clipped by 5 bases and J by 4 bases, with 17 bases between them. CDR3 residues: CASSPGPRGRETQYF. DNA of the CDR3: TGTGCCAGTAGTCCGGGTCCTCGCGGGCGAGAGACCCAGTACTTC.

This rearrangement joins TRBV29-1 to TRBJ1-1, with a tentative D call TRBD1 (6 bases). CDR1 and CDR2 from the germline V gene are SQVTM and ANQGSEA. The ends were cut back, 7 bases at V and 6 bases at J, with 18 bases in the middle. The CDR3 is 13 amino acids. CDR3 DNA: TGCAGCGGGGAAGTACAGGGTCGGGCTGAAGCTTTCTTT. Protein: CSGEVQGRAEAFF.

The V gene is TRBV6-4, the J gene TRBJ2-1; D is ambiguous. CDR1 and CDR2 from the germline V gene are MRHNA and SNTAGT. The CDR3 contains 15 residues. Trimming took 5 bases from V and 0 from J, leaving 11 bases between them. In DNA form, the CDR3 reads TGTGCCAGCAGTCAATCCCTGAGCTCCTACAATGAGCAGTTCTTC. Amino acid sequence: CASSQSLSSYNEQFF.

The chain employs TRBV7-2 and TRBJ1-1; tentative D call: TRBD1 (5 bases). Trimming took 1 base from V and 10 from J, leaving 16 bases between them. There are 14 residues in the CDR3. Germline V gives CDR1 SGHTA, CDR2 FQGNSA. The DNA of the CDR3 is TGTGCCAGCAGCTTAGTCGTTGAGGCCCAGGGAGCTTTCTTT. This gives the protein CASSLVVEAQGAFF.

This clone was seen just once. This chain connects TRBV13 to TRBJ1-1, with D perhaps matching TRBD1 (5 bases). The CDR3 spans 13 residues. Trimming stripped 4 bases from V and 6 bases from J, with 12 bases between. Germline V lookup: CDR1 PRHDT, CDR2 FYEKMQ (reference sequence). CDR3 in amino acids: CASSSRVGAEAFF. Here the CDR3 DNA reads TGTGCCAGCAGCTCCAGGGTAGGAGCTGAAGCTTTCTTT.

The rearrangement links TRBV7-8 to TRBJ1-3; no definite D call. Trimming left V 5 bases short and J 1 base short, with 12 bases between. The CDR3 spans 15 residues. Per germline, CDR1 SGHVS and CDR2 FQNEAQ. CDR3 protein: CASSPSRWSGNTIYF. CDR3 in DNA: TGTGCCAGCAGCCCGAGTCGATGGTCTGGAAACACCATATATTTT. The full variable domain, rest sourced from reference TRBV7-8 and TRBJ1-3, is GAGVSQSPRYKVAKRGQDVALRCDPISGHVSLFWYQQALGQGPEFLTYFQNEAQLDKSGLPSDRFFAERPEGSVSTLKIQRTQQEDSAVYLCASSPSRWSGNTIYFGEGSWLTVV.

This clone was found once. The V call is TRBV6-5, the J call TRBJ1-4; 7 nucleotides match TRBD1. J lost 5 bases, V lost 6 bases, and 6 bases had no gene match. The CDR3 extends over 14 amino acids. Germline V gene data show CDR1 as MNHEY and CDR2 as SVGAGI. CDR3 sequence reads: CASSVGDSNEKLFF. The CDR3 DNA reads TGTGCCAGCAGCGTCGGGGACAGCAATGAAAAACTGTTTTTT.

A single count supports this clone. CDR3 in amino acids: CASSYRTGGYTF. The DNA of the CDR3 is TGTGCCAGCAGTTATCGGACTGGAGGCTACACCTTC. The chain has TRBV6-5 and TRBJ1-2; D is uncertain. Per germline, CDR1 MNHEY and CDR2 SVGAGI. The V end was cut by 3 bases, the J end by 8 bases, with 10 bases between. The CDR3 totals 12 residues.

This chain links TRBV28 with TRBJ2-7, with TRBD2 matching 7 bases. Germline V gives CDR1 MDHEN, CDR2 SYDVKM. J gave up 0 bases and V 5 bases, and 7 bases lay outside the gene matches. The CDR3 sequence is 15 residues long. The CDR3: CASSGGGWISYEQYF. CDR3 DNA sequence: TGTGCCAGCAGTGGCGGGGGATGGATCTCCTACGAGCAGTACTTC.

CDR3 in amino acids: CASSELRGTQETQYF. The CDR3 region has the DNA TGTGCCAGCAGCGAATTAAGGGGGACACAAGAGACCCAGTACTTC. V usage is TRBV11-3 and J usage is TRBJ2-5; possibly TRBD1 for D (6 bases). CDR1 SGHNT and CDR2 YENEEA come from the germline V gene. V lost 5 bases to trimming and J lost 2 bases, with 15 bases between them. CDR3 size: 15 residues.